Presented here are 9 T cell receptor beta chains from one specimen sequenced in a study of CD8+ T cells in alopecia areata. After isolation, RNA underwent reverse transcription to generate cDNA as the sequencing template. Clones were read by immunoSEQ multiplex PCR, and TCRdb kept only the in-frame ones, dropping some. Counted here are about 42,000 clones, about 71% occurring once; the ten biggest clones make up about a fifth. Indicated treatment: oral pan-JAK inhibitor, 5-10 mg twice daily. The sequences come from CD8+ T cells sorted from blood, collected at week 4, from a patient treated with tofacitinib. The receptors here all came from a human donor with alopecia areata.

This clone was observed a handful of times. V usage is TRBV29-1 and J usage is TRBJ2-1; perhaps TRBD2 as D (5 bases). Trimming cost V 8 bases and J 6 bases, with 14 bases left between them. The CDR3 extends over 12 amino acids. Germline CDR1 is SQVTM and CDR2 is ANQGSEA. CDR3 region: CSSWTPSNEQFF. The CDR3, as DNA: TGCAGCTCTTGGACTCCTTCCAATGAGCAGTTCTTC.

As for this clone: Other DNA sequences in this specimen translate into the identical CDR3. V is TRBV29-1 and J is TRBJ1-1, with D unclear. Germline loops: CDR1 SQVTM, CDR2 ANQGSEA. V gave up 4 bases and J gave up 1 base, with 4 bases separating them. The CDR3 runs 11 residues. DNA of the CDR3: TGCAGCGTTGCCCGGAACACTGAAGCTTTCTTT. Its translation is CSVARNTEAFF.

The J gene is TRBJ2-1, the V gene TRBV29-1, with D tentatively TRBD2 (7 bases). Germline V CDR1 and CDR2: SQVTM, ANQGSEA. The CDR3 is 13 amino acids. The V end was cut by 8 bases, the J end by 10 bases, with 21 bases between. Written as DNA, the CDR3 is TGCAGCTCGGCTGGCGGGGGCCGGAGGGAGCAGTTCTTC. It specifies CSSAGGGRREQFF.

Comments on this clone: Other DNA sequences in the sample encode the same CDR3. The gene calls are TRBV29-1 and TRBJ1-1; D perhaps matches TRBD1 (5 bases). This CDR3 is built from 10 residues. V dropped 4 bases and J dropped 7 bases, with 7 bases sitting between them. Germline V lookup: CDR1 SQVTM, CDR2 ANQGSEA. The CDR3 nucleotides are TGCAGCGTTGGGGGCTTTGAAGCTTTCTTT. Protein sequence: CSVGGFEAFF.

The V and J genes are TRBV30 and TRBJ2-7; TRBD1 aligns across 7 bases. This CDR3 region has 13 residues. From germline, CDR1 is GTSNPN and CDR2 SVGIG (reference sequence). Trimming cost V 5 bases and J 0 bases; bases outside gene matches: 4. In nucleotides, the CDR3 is TGTGCCTGGGTCCGGGACAGCTCCTACGAGCAGTACTTC. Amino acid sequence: CAWVRDSSYEQYF.

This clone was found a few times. The chain's CDR3 is CASSFNPRETQYF. CDR3 nucleotides: TGTGCCAGCAGTTTCAATCCTAGGGAGACCCAGTACTTC. The chain employs TRBV27 and TRBJ2-5; D remains unclear. V lost 3 bases and J lost 5, with 10 bases in between. Per germline, CDR1 MNHEY and CDR2 SMNVEV (reference sequence). This CDR3 contains 13 residues.

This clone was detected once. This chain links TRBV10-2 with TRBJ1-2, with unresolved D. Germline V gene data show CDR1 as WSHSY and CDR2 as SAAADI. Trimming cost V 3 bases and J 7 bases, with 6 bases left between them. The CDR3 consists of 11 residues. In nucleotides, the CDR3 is TGCGCCAGCAGTGAATCGTTTGGCTACACCTTC. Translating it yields CASSESFGYTF.

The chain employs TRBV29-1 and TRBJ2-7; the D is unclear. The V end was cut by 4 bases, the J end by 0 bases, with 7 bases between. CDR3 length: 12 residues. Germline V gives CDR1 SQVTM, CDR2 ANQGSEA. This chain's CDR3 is CSVVDTSYEQYF. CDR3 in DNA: TGCAGCGTTGTAGACACCTCCTACGAGCAGTACTTC.

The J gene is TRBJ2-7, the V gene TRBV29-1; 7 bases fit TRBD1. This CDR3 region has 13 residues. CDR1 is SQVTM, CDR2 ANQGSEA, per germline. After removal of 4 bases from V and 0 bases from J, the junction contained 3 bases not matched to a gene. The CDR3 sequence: CSVGGGSSYEQYF. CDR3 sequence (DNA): TGCAGCGTTGGAGGGGGCAGCTCCTACGAGCAGTACTTC.